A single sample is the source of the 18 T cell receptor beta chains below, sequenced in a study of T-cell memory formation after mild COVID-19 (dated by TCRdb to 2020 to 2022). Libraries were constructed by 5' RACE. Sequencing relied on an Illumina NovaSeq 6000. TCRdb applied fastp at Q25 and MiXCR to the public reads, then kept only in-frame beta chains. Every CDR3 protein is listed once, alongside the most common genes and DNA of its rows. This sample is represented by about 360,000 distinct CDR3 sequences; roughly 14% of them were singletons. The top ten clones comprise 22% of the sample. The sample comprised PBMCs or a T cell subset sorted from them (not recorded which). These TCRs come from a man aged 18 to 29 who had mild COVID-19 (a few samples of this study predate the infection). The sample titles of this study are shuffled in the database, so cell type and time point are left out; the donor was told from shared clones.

Here the CDR3 reads CASSPNGLAGGQYQETQYF. The CDR3 DNA is TGTGCCAGCAGCCCCAACGGACTAGCGGGGGGCCAGTACCAAGAGACCCAGTACTTC. V usage is TRBV7-9 and J usage is TRBJ2-5; 14 bases map to TRBD2. CDR3 length equals 19 residues. The germline gives CDR1 SEHNR, CDR2 FQNEAQ (reference sequence). Trimming took 5 bases from V and 0 from J; bases not matched to a gene: 11.

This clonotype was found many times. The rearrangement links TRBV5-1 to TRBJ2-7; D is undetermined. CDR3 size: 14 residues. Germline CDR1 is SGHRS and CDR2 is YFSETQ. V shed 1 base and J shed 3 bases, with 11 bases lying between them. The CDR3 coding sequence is TGCGCCAGCAGCTTGACAGTCTACTACTACGAGCAGTACTTC. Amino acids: CASSLTVYYYEQYF.

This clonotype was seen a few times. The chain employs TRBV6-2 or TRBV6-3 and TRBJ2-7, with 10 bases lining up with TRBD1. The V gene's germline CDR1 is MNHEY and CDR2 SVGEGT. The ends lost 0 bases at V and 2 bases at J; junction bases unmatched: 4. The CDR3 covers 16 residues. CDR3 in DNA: TGTGCCAGCAGTTACTCCCCGGGACAGGGGACCTACGAGCAGTACTTC. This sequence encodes CASSYSPGQGTYEQYF.

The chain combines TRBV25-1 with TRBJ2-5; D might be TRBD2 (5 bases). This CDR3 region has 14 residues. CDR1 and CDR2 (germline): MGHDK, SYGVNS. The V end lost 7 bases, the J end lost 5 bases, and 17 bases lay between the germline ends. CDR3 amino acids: CASTEPHSGETQYF. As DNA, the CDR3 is TGTGCCAGCACCGAACCCCACTCGGGGGAGACCCAGTACTTC.

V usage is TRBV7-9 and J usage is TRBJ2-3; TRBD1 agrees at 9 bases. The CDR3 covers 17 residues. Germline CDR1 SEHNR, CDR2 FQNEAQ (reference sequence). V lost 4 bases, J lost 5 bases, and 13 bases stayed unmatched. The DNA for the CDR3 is TGTGCCAGCAGCTCATTAGAACAGGGACAGGGCAAAGATACGCAGTATTTT. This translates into CASSSLEQGQGKDTQYF.

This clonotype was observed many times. The CDR3 here is CASSLVLDGRATGELFF. CDR3 nucleotide sequence: TGCGCCAGCAGCTTGGTCCTGGACGGGCGGGCCACCGGGGAGCTGTTTTTT. V usage is TRBV5-1 and J usage is TRBJ2-2; tentatively, D is TRBD2 (5 bases). Germline V gene data show CDR1 as SGHRS and CDR2 as YFSETQ. V lost 0 bases and J 4 bases, leaving 16 bases between the germline ends. The CDR3 has 17 residues.

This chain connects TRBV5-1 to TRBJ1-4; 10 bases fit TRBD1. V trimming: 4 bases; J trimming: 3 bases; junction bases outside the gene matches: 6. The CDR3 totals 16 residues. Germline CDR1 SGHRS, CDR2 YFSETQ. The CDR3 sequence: CASSVGGQGPNEKLFF. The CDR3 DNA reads TGCGCCAGCAGCGTCGGGGGACAGGGGCCTAATGAAAAACTGTTTTTT.

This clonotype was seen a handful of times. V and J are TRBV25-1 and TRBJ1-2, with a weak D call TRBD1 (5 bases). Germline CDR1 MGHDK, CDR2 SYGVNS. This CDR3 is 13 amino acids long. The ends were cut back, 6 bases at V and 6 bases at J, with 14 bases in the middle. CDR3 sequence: CASSMRGANGYTF. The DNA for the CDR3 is TGTGCCAGCAGCATGAGGGGCGCAAATGGCTACACCTTC.

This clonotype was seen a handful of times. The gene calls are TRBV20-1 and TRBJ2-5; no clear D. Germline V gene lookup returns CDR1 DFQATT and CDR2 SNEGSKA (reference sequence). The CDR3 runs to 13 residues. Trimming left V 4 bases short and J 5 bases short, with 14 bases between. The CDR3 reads CSANLGQRETQYF. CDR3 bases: TGCAGTGCTAACCTAGGGCAGAGGGAGACCCAGTACTTC.

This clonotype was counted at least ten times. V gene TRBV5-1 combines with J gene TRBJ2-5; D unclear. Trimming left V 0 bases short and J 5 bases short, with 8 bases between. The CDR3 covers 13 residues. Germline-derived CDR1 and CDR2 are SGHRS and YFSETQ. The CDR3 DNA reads TGCGCCAGCAGCTTGGCCGTACGGGAGACCCAGTACTTC. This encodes CASSLAVRETQYF.

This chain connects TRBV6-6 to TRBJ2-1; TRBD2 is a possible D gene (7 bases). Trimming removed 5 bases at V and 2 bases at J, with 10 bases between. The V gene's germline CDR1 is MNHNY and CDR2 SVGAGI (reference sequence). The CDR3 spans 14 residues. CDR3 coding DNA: TGTGCCAGCAGTGGGAGGGGGGCCTACAATGAGCAGTTCTTC. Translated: CASSGRGAYNEQFF.

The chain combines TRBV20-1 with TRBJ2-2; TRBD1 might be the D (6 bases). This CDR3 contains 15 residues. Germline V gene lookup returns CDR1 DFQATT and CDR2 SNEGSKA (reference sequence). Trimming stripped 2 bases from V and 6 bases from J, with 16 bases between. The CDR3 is CSARLTGFGAGELFF. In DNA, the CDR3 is TGCAGTGCTAGACTTACAGGGTTCGGGGCCGGGGAGCTGTTTTTT.

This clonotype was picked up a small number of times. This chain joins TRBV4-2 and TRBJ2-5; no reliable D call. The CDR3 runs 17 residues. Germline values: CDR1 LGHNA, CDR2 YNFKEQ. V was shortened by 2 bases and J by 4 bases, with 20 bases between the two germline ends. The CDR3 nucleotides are TGTGCCAGCAGCCAACGGATCCTAGACTCCCTGGGAGAGACCCAGTACTTC. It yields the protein CASSQRILDSLGETQYF.

The CDR3 nucleotides are TGTGCCAGCAGCTTAGGTGGGACAGGGGGTGAAAAACTGTTTTTT. It translates to CASSLGGTGGEKLFF. The V call is TRBV7-2, the J call TRBJ1-4; 11 bases map to TRBD1. J gave up 7 bases and V 1 base, and 2 bases lay outside the gene matches. CDR3 length equals 15 residues. Germline V gene sequence: CDR1 SGHTA, CDR2 FQGNSA.

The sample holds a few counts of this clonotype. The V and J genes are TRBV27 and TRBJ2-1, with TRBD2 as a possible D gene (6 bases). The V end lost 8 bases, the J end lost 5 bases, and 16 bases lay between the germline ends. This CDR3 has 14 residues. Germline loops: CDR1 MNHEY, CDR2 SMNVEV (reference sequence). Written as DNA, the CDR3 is TGTGCCAGCCTCTTGACTAGTGATCACAATGAGCAGTTCTTC. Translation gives CASLLTSDHNEQFF.

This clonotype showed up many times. CDR3 bases: TGTGCCAGCAGTTACTCGGGACGGTCTAATGGTAACGAGCAGTACTTC. This sequence encodes CASSYSGRSNGNEQYF. The gene calls are TRBV6-5 and TRBJ2-7; possibly TRBD1 or TRBD2 for D (5 bases each). The CDR3 has 16 residues. Deletions cut 0 bases from V and 5 bases from J, with 17 bases between. Germline CDR1 reads MNHEY; CDR2 reads SVGAGI.

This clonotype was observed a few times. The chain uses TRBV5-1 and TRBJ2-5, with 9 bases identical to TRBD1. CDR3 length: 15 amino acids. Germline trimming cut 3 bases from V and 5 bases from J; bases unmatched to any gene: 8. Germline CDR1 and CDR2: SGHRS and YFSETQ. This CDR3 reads CASSSTGGEEETQYF. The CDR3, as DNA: TGCGCCAGCAGCTCTACAGGGGGCGAGGAGGAGACCCAGTACTTC.

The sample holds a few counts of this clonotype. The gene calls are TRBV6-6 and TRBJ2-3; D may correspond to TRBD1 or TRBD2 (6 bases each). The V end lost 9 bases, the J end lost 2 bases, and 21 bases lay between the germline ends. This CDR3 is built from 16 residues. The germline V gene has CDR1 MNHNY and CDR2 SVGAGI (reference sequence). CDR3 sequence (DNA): TGTGCCAGTATAGAGGGGGGAAGGGGGTACACAGATACGCAGTATTTT. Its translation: CASIEGGRGYTDTQYF.